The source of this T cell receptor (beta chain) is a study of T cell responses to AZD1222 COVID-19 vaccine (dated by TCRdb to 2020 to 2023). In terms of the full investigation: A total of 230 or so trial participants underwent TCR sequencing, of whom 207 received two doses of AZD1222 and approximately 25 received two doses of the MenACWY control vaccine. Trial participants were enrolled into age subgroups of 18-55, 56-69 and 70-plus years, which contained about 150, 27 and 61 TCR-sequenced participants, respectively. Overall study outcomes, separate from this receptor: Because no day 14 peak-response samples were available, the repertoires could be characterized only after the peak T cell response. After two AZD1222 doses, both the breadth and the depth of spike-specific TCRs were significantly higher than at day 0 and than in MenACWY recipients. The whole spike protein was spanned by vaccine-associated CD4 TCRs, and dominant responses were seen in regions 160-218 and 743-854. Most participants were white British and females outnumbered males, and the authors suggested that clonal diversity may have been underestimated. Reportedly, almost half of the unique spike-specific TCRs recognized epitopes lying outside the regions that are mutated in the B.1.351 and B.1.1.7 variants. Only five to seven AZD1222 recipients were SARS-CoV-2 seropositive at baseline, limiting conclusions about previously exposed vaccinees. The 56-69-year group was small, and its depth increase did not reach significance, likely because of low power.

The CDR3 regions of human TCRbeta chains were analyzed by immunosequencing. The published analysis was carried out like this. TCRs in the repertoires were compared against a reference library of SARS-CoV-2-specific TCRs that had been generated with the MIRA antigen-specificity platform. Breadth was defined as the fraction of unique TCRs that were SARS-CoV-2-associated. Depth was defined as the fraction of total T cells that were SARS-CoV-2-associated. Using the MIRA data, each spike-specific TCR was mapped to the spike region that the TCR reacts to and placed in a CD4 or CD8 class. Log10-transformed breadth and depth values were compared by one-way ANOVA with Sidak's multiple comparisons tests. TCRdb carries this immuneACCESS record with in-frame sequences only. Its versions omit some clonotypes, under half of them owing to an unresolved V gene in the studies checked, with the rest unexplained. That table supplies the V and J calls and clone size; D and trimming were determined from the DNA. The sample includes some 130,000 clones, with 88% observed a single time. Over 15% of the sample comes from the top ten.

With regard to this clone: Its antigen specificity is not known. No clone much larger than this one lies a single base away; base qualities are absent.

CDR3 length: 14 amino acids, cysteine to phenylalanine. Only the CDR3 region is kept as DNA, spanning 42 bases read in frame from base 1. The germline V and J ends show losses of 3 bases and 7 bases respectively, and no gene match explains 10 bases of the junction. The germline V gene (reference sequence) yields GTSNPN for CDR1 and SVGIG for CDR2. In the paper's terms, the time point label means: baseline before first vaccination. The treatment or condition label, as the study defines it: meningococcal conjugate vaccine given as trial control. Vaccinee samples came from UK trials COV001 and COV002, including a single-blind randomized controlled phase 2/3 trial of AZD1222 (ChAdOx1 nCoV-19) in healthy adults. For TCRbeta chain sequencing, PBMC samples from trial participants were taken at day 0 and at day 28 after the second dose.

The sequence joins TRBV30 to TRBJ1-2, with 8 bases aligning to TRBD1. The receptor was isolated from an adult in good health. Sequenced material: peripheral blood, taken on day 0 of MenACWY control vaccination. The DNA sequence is TGTGCCTGGAGCTGGCAGGGGGCGGGGGGTGGCTACACCTTC. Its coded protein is CAWSWQGAGGGYTF. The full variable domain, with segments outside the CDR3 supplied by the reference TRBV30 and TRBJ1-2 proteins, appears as SQTIHQWPATLVQPVGSPLSLECTVEGTSNPNLYWYRQAAGRGLQLLFYSVGIGQISSEVPQNLSASRPQDRQFILSSKKLLLSDSGFYLCAWSWQGAGGGYTFGSGTRLTVV.